This entry describes one T cell receptor (beta chain). Its matching antigen is unknown. This specimen comes from a study of T cell repertoires in cytomegalovirus infection. Turning to the study itself: Use of recently identified HLA-C-restricted and well-studied HLA-B-restricted CMV epitopes was part of the study. Public signatures in TCR beta pointed to CMV infection and matching HLA type.

TCRdb reprocessed the reads via MiXCR and lists one record per CDR3 protein. The sample carries about 220,000 distinct CDR3 sequences, roughly two fifths recorded once. The V end was cut by 6 bases, the J end by 1 base, with 12 bases between. The CDR3 loop spans 15 amino acids. This TCR was recovered from a human donor in good health (CMV status not recorded). Some clones in this sample may be carry-over from other donors' samples. V gene TRBV12-3 or TRBV12-4 combines with J gene TRBJ2-2; D is perhaps TRBD1 (6 bases). Sequences were derived from CD8+ T cells from cultured PBMCs, sampled from culture after CMV antigen stimulation. CDR3 residues: CASSPGTLNTGELFF. As DNA, the CDR3 is TGTGCCAGCAGCCCCGGGACACTGAACACCGGGGAGCTGTTTTTT.